The present TCR beta chain was sequenced within a study of chemoradiotherapy in HPV16-positive cancers. Using immunoSEQ multiplex PCR, the repertoire was profiled, and TCRdb retains in-frame clones only, with some absent. Of approximately 3,000 clones in the sample, approximately 80% were seen once. The CDR3 loop spans 11 amino acids. Trimming took 2 bases from V and 3 from J, leaving 1 base between them. Germline V CDR1 and CDR2: LNHDA, SQIVND (reference sequence). The TCR comes from a human donor with HPV-associated anogenital cancer. This chain uses TRBV19 with TRBJ1-1; no reliable D call. The sequencing here drew on blood, taken from a patient who underwent chemoradiotherapy. CDR3 DNA sequence: TGTGCCAGTAGTATACACACTGAAGCTTTCTTT. This codes for CASSIHTEAFF.